This passage covers 24 T cell receptor beta chains from one sample sequenced in a study of control samples from healthy donors and cancer patients. Assay used: immunoSEQ multiplex PCR; TCRdb lists only in-frame clones, some missing. The repertoire includes around 55,000 clones, approximately 89% of them detected once, and 1.5% to 2% sits in the top ten. The material sequenced was PBMCs. The receptors here all came from a man aged 35 to 55 with colorectal cancer.

The chain recombines TRBV6-5 with TRBJ1-1, with 7 bases aligning to TRBD1. With 5 bases clipped from V and 5 bases from J, the junction kept 5 bases outside the gene matches. The CDR3 extends over 13 amino acids. Germline V gene sequence: CDR1 MNHEY, CDR2 SVGAGI. CDR3 nucleotides: TGTGCCAGCAGTCAGGGGGGTGAAACTGAAGCTTTCTTT. It translates to CASSQGGETEAFF.

As concerns this clone: One end of the junction varies from germline; a read error may be responsible. The rearrangement joins TRBV7-7 to TRBJ2-1; TRBD1 is a possible D gene (5 bases). This CDR3 is 16 amino acids long. Looked up from germline, CDR1 is SSHAT and CDR2 is FNYEAQ (reference sequence). CDR3 sequence (DNA): TGTGCTAGCAGCTTACAACCCGGCCCGGCGCAGGGTGAGCAGTTCTTC. It specifies CASSLQPGPAQGEQFF.

The chain couples TRBV9 to TRBJ1-2; unclear D gene. Trimming pared 5 bases from V and 4 bases from J, leaving 12 bases between. The germline CDR1 and CDR2 sequences are SGDLS and YYNGEE. This CDR3 has 13 amino acids. CDR3: CASSDSWGYGYTF. CDR3 DNA: TGTGCCAGCAGTGATTCGTGGGGCTATGGCTACACCTTC.

This clone occurred a few times. The CDR3 loop reads CASSSADGEDTQYF. CDR3 DNA sequence: TGTGCCAGCAGCTCGGCGGATGGCGAGGATACGCAGTATTTT. The chain combines TRBV3-1 (or the pseudogene TRBV3-2) with TRBJ2-3; D gene ambiguous. The CDR3 extends over 14 amino acids. Between the trimmed V and J ends, which lost 5 bases and 6 bases, there was a span of 15 bases. Germline CDR1 is LGHDT and CDR2 is YNNKEL (reference sequence).

The gene calls are TRBV9 and TRBJ2-1; 7 bases match TRBD2. J was trimmed by 5 bases and V by 2 bases; bases with no gene match: 10. This CDR3 region has 16 residues. Germline V gives CDR1 SGDLS, CDR2 YYNGEE. The CDR3 loop is CASSVLASGGHNEQFF. CDR3 nucleotide sequence: TGTGCCAGCAGCGTCCTGGCTAGCGGAGGTCACAATGAGCAGTTCTTC.

V usage is TRBV5-1 and J usage is TRBJ2-5; 9 bases match TRBD1. V shed 0 bases, J shed 5 bases, and the junction held 8 bases outside the gene matches. CDR1 SGHRS and CDR2 YFSETQ come from the germline V gene. CDR3 length equals 16 residues. CDR3 sequence: CASSLALGQGAETQYF. The CDR3 coding sequence is TGCGCCAGCAGCTTGGCCCTGGGACAGGGTGCCGAGACCCAGTACTTC.

The CDR3 coding sequence is TGTGCCAGAAAAGGGGGCGATTCGGGTCATGAGCAGTTCTTC. Amino acids: CARKGGDSGHEQFF. The chain uses TRBV6-4 and TRBJ2-1; 7 bases fit TRBD1. The V gene's germline CDR1 is MRHNA and CDR2 SNTAGT. V shed 9 bases and J 8 bases; nucleotides not matched to a gene: 13. The CDR3 covers 14 residues.

The V and J genes are TRBV7-9 and TRBJ2-2, with TRBD1 matching 7 bases. The germline gives CDR1 SEHNR, CDR2 FQNEAQ (reference sequence). CDR3 size: 15 residues. The J segment lost 1 base and the V segment lost 2 bases, leaving 1 base of the junction unmatched. The DNA of the CDR3 is TGTGCCAGCAGCTTAAGACAGGGGAACACCGGGGAGCTGTTTTTT. This encodes CASSLRQGNTGELFF.

The rearrangement uses TRBV7-9 and TRBJ2-6; 8 positions agree with TRBD1. The trim removed 5 bases at V and 5 bases at J, leaving 14 bases unmatched. From germline, CDR1 is SEHNR and CDR2 FQNEAQ (reference sequence). This CDR3 comprises 18 residues. CDR3 in DNA: TGTGCCAGCAGCCAACACGGACAGGGCGCCCTAAGGGCCAACGTCCTGACTTTC. It codes for CASSQHGQGALRANVLTF. Using reference TRBV7-9 and TRBJ2-6 for the parts outside the CDR3, the full variable domain is DTGVSQNPRHKITKRGQNVTFRCDPISEHNRLYWYRQTLGQGPEFLTYFQNEAQLEKSRLLSDRFSAERPKGSFSTLEIQRTEQGDSAMYLCASSQHGQGALRANVLTFGAGSRLTVL.

The sample holds a few counts of this clone. The chain joins TRBV5-1 to TRBJ1-4; 8 bases map to TRBD1. There are 14 residues in the CDR3. CDR1 and CDR2 from the germline V gene are SGHRS and YFSETQ. J was trimmed by 3 bases and V by 5 bases; bases with no gene match: 3. The CDR3 region is CASRGDRSNEKLFF. DNA for the CDR3: TGCGCCAGCAGGGGGGACAGGTCTAATGAAAAACTGTTTTTT.

The chain recombines TRBV28 with TRBJ2-5; TRBD1 matches at 7 bases. Germline V gene data show CDR1 as MDHEN and CDR2 as SYDVKM. The CDR3 totals 15 residues. The V gene end was trimmed by 6 bases and the J gene end by 3 bases; junction bases not matched to a gene: 10. The CDR3 nucleotides are TGTGCCAGCAGCGCAATTACCGACAGGGAAGAGACCCAGTACTTC. Protein sequence: CASSAITDREETQYF.

This clone was detected once. The chain combines TRBV18 with TRBJ2-1; 7 positions match TRBD1. Germline-derived CDR1 and CDR2 are KGHSH and LQKENI. The trim removed 6 bases at V and 1 base at J, leaving 9 bases unmatched. The CDR3 has 16 residues. The CDR3 DNA follows: TGTGCCAGCTCCTCCGACAGGGACGCGTCCTACAATGAGCAGTTCTTC. Translated: CASSSDRDASYNEQFF.

The chain couples TRBV7-2 to TRBJ1-1; TRBD1 agrees at 7 bases. Trimming at V came to 2 bases and at J to 1 base, leaving 13 bases not matched to a gene. The CDR3 consists of 18 residues. Germline V gene lookup returns CDR1 SGHTA and CDR2 FQGNSA. CDR3 region: CASSLTGALPTKNTEAFF. CDR3 bases: TGTGCCAGCAGCTTAACAGGGGCCCTCCCAACAAAGAACACTGAAGCTTTCTTT.

This chain links TRBV4-3 with TRBJ1-6; TRBD1 is a possible D gene (5 bases). This CDR3 has 16 amino acids. V lost 0 bases to trimming and J lost 8 bases, with 14 bases between them. Germline CDR1 reads LGHNA; CDR2 reads YSLEER. CDR3: CASSQDGGERYSPLHF. The CDR3 nucleotides read TGCGCCAGCAGCCAAGATGGAGGGGAGCGGTATTCACCCCTCCACTTT.

This clone has more than one count but fewer than ten. The J gene is TRBJ1-2, the V gene TRBV6-4, with D perhaps TRBD1 (5 bases). The V and J ends lost 6 bases and 4 bases respectively, with 12 bases between them. The length of the CDR3 is 13 residues. CDR1 and CDR2 (germline): MRHNA, SNTAGT. DNA of the CDR3: TGTGCCAGCAGCATTGGGGGGTCCTATGGCTACACCTTC. This sequence encodes CASSIGGSYGYTF.

The chain recombines TRBV11-3 with TRBJ2-1, with D tentatively TRBD2 (6 bases). CDR1 is SGHNT, CDR2 YENEEA, per germline. The CDR3 loop spans 16 amino acids. Trimming pared 6 bases from V and 0 bases from J, leaving 15 bases between. The CDR3 sequence is CASSQRAGFSYNEQFF. Written as DNA, the CDR3 is TGTGCCAGCAGTCAGCGGGCGGGTTTCTCCTACAATGAGCAGTTCTTC.

This chain connects TRBV24-1 to TRBJ2-1; TRBD2 matches at 7 bases. CDR1 is KGHDR, CDR2 SFDVKD, per germline. The V gene end was trimmed by 3 bases and the J gene end by 4 bases; junction bases not matched to a gene: 8. The CDR3 has 16 residues. CDR3 region: CATSDSGLGIYNEQFF. The CDR3, as DNA: TGTGCCACCAGTGATAGTGGACTAGGGATTTACAATGAGCAGTTCTTC.

The gene calls are TRBV30 and TRBJ1-2; possible D gene TRBD1, 5 bases. The V gene's germline CDR1 is GTSNPN and CDR2 SVGIG (reference sequence). This CDR3 has 14 amino acids. Between the trimmed V and J ends, which lost 2 bases and 4 bases, there was a span of 14 bases. The CDR3 region is CAWSPGKGFYGYTF. CDR3 in DNA: TGTGCCTGGAGTCCGGGGAAGGGGTTCTATGGCTACACCTTC.

The chain carries TRBV2 and TRBJ2-3; no clear D. The CDR3 is made up of 14 amino acids. Between the trimmed V and J ends, which lost 7 bases and 9 bases, there was a span of 20 bases. Per the germline V gene, CDR1 is SNHLY and CDR2 is FYNNEI. The CDR3 loop is CASTFAGSLGTQYF. In DNA, the CDR3 is TGTGCCAGCACGTTCGCAGGTTCATTGGGAACGCAGTATTTT.

The rearrangement joins TRBV11-3 to TRBJ2-7, with 9 bases identical to TRBD2. The J segment lost 5 bases and the V segment lost 2 bases, leaving 4 bases of the junction unmatched. The germline V gene encodes CDR1 SGHNT and CDR2 YENEEA. The CDR3 is 14 amino acids. DNA of the CDR3: TGTGCCAGCAGCTTACGTCTAGCGGGGCACGAGCAGTACTTC. This encodes CASSLRLAGHEQYF.

The CDR3 region has the DNA TGTGCCAGCAGTCGTGGCAGGGGACGAGAGAACACTGAAGCTTTCTTT. Its translation: CASSRGRGRENTEAFF. The chain combines TRBV5-4 with TRBJ1-1, with D possibly TRBD1 on 6 matching bases. V was trimmed by 5 bases and J by 1 base, leaving 18 bases between them. Germline V gene sequence: CDR1 SGHNT, CDR2 YYREEE (reference sequence). This CDR3 has 16 amino acids.

This clone was seen more than once but under ten times. This chain links TRBV7-9 with TRBJ1-1; D unclear. Germline CDR1 reads SEHNR; CDR2 reads FQNEAQ (reference sequence). This CDR3 spans 14 amino acids. Trimming left V 2 bases short and J 1 base short, with 8 bases between. The DNA of the CDR3 is TGTGCCAGCAGCTTAACGCCTCCGAACACTGAAGCTTTCTTT. This sequence encodes CASSLTPPNTEAFF.

This chain links TRBV19 with TRBJ1-2; no clear D. The ends were cut back, 5 bases at V and 2 bases at J, with 15 bases in the middle. The CDR3 loop spans 15 amino acids. Germline V gives CDR1 LNHDA, CDR2 SQIVND (reference sequence). The chain's CDR3 is CASSSQTTSNYGYTF. Here the CDR3 DNA reads TGTGCCAGTAGTTCCCAGACGACGTCGAACTATGGCTACACCTTC.

V and J are TRBV6-5 and TRBJ1-2; 10 bases map to TRBD1. Germline CDR1 MNHEY, CDR2 SVGAGI. Germline trimming cut 2 bases from V and 8 bases from J; bases unmatched to any gene: 8. CDR3 length: 15 amino acids. The CDR3 is CASSYRDRGRRGYTF. For the CDR3, the DNA is TGTGCCAGCAGTTACCGAGACAGGGGGCGGAGGGGCTACACCTTC.